The clone carrying this T cell receptor beta chain was seen repeatedly, ten times or more. Its target is unknown. The data originate from a study of T cell repertoires in cytomegalovirus infection. Overall study context: Public TCR beta signature analysis indicated the presence of both CMV infection and matching HLA type. Overall study findings and caveats: Summed frequency of shared TCR beta families picked out CMV carriers who also had the relevant HLA. The ex vivo response was dominated by HLA-C-restricted CMV-specific TCR beta clonotypes.

The CDR3 runs 15 residues. The V and J ends lost 6 bases and 3 bases respectively, with 15 bases between them. Germline CDR1 and CDR2: MDHEN and SYDVKM. TCRdb redid the calling of the reads with MiXCR, one entry per CDR3 protein. The sample carries 490,000 or so distinct CDR3 sequences, roughly 10% recorded once. This receptor was taken from a human donor in good health (CMV status not recorded). Some clones in this sample may be carry-over from other donors' samples. What was sequenced was PBMCs. The chain is built from TRBV28 and TRBJ1-5; D ambiguous. In nucleotides, the CDR3 is TGTGCCAGCAGCCTCCGGAGCGGATACAATCAGCCCCAGCATTTT. It specifies CASSLRSGYNQPQHF.